This is a list of T cell receptor beta chains from one sample in a study of T cells in Graves' hyperthyroidism and ophthalmopathy. Using its own MiXCR run on the multiplex PCR reads, TCRdb lists one record per CDR3 protein. This sample yields roughly 290,000 distinct CDR3 sequences, of which about an eighth are seen a single time; roughly 8% belongs to the top ten. Material for sequencing was blood. These receptors were obtained from a woman aged 25 to 45 with Graves' hyperthyroidism that later progressed to Graves' ophthalmopathy. CDR3s include the opening cysteine and the closing phenylalanine or tryptophan. Fields, in order: V gene, CDR3 length, J gene, CDR3 protein.

>TRBV7-3|14|TRBJ2-7
CASSSRDHSYEQYF
>TRBV15|15|TRBJ1-6
CATSRSGTANSPLHF
>TRBV7-8|17|TRBJ2-1
CASSFPGLAATYNEQFF
>TRBV7-9|13|TRBJ2-7
CAGGRRADEEQYF
>TRBV20-1|14|TRBJ1-6
CSASARDSNSPLHF
>TRBV14|15|TRBJ2-1
CASSPQGSTYNEQFF
>TRBV12-5|18|TRBJ2-1
CASGRDVLGLAGGYEQFF
>TRBV6-2/TRBV6-3|15|TRBJ2-7
CASSFDTSEAYEQYF
>TRBV20-1|11|TRBJ2-3
CSAGPLDTQYF
>TRBV12-3/TRBV12-4|14|TRBJ2-1
CASTPVLSFIEQFF
>TRBV10-3|13|TRBJ2-7
CAIGGGLAYEQYF
>TRBV11-2|18|TRBJ2-5
CASSEGLAGEVLKETQYF
>TRBV18|14|TRBJ2-7
CASSPDRASYEQYF
>TRBV7-8|16|TRBJ2-7
CASSRGAAPVSYEQYF
>TRBV29-1|16|TRBJ2-5
CSVELVAGGNQETQYF
>TRBV29-1|13|TRBJ2-1
CSAGTSGIDEQFF
>TRBV2|11|TRBJ2-7
CASSEFYEQYF
>TRBV20-1|15|TRBJ1-3
CSASKNAGTGNTIYF
>TRBV5-4|13|TRBJ1-2
CASSGQGGYGYTF
>TRBV15|13|TRBJ1-2
CATSRGQVDGYTF
>TRBV10-3|15|TRBJ2-2
CAISEASSNTGELFF
>TRBV28|12|TRBJ2-1
CASSSFLDEQFF
>TRBV20-1|14|TRBJ2-7
CSARSGRDPYEQYF
>TRBV28|15|TRBJ2-2
CASSLRGGGTGELFF
>TRBV27|16|TRBJ2-3
CASRMNRFRDTDTQYF
>TRBV28|14|TRBJ1-1
CASSLRVKYTEAFF
>TRBV28|15|TRBJ2-5
CASSGPGGQGETQYF
>TRBV2|16|TRBJ2-1
CASSPTSGRSYNEQFF
>TRBV30|14|TRBJ2-2
CAWRGQAFTGELFF
>TRBV27|14|TRBJ1-1
CASTARVTGGEAFF
>TRBV7-3|15|TRBJ2-1
CASSSPNSGYNEQFF
>TRBV7-9|16|TRBJ1-2
CASSLGGGLEDYGYTF
>TRBV20-1|15|TRBJ2-7
CSARGLVAPTREQYF
>TRBV27|14|TRBJ2-7
CATGYSGSSYEQYF
>TRBV5-5|13|TRBJ1-3
CATTNRAGNTIYF
>TRBV28|15|TRBJ1-5
CASTPRGEGNQPQHF
>TRBV7-8|19|TRBJ2-3
CASSLDWDRGIVDTDTQYF
>TRBV20-1|15|TRBJ2-5
CSASSASSQSETQYF
>TRBV7-3|12|TRBJ2-1
CASSLYVNEQFF
>TRBV24-1|16|TRBJ2-3
CATSDAPGQSTDTQYF
>TRBV4-1|18|TRBJ2-5
CASSQGQDWTLYQETQYF